Below, one T cell receptor (beta chain) is given with its context. These data are taken from a study of early T cells in non-severe SARS-CoV-2 infection. TCRdb re-derived calls from the 5' RACE reads in MiXCR, one entry per CDR3 protein. The sample records roughly 41,000 distinct CDR3 sequences, almost 5.5% being singletons. The V end lost 0 bases, the J end lost 4 bases, and 8 bases lay between the germline ends. This CDR3 spans 13 amino acids. Germline values: CDR1 SGHDT, CDR2 YYEEEE. Source: whole blood, taken at baseline. The gene calls are TRBV5-6 and TRBJ2-7; possible D gene TRBD2, 5 bases. The TCR sequence derives from an adult who was a healthcare worker with PCR-confirmed SARS-CoV-2 infection or an uninfected control (not recorded which). Written as DNA, the CDR3 is TGTGCCAGCAGCTTGGAGCGGAGTTACGAGCAGTACTTC. Protein product: CASSLERSYEQYF.